This T cell receptor (beta chain) was identified during a study of blood T cell repertoires in COVID-19. Study as a whole: Samples taken during acute and convalescent COVID-19 were collected in the United States, Italy and Spain. PBMCs, B-cell-depleted T cells, or T cells were the source of the cDNA or gDNA that made up the material.

Original processing methods: Reference gene primer amplification yielded estimated nucleated cell counts. Repertoires were generated with immunoSEQ multiplex PCR, while TCRdb's copy carries only in-frame clones and drops some. V, J and clone size reflect that table, while D and trimming were determined from the DNA. This sample carries approximately 200,000 clones, more than 75% of them seen once, and the ten largest clones take 5.5% to 7.5%. The germline CDR1 and CDR2 sequences are MRHNA and SNTAGT. Trimming took 11 bases from V and 0 from J; bases not matched to a gene: 9. This CDR3 region has 15 residues.

Material: peripheral blood. This chain connects TRBV6-4 to TRBJ2-3; 9 nucleotides agree with TRBD2. This receptor was taken from a man aged 55 to 69 who had recovered from COVID-19. The CDR3, as DNA: TGTGCCGGGACAAAAAGCGGGGGGAGCACAGATACGCAGTATTTT. This encodes CAGTKSGGSTDTQYF.